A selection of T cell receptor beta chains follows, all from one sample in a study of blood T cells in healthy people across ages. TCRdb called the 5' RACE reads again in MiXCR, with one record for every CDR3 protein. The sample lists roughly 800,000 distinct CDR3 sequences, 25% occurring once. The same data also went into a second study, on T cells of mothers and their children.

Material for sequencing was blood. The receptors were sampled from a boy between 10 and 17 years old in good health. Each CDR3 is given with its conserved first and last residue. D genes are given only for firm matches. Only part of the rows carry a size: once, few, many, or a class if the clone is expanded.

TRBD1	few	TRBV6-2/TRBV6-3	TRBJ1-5	TGTGCCAGCAGCTCGACGACAGGGGACTATAGCAATCAGCCCCAGCATTTT	CASSSTTGDYSNQPQHF
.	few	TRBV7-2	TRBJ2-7	TGTGCCAGCAGCTTAATTTTAGTCCACGAGCAGTACTTC	CASSLILVHEQYF
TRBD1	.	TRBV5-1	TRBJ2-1	TGCGCCAGCCACCGGGACAGGGTCTACAATGAGCAGTTCTTC	CASHRDRVYNEQFF
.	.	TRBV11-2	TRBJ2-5	TGTGCCAGCAGCTTCCACAGCAGCCTACAAGAGACCCAGTACTTC	CASSFHSSLQETQYF
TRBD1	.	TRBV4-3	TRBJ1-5	TGCGCCAGCAGCCCAACCGGACAGGGCCATCAGCCCCAGCATTTT	CASSPTGQGHQPQHF
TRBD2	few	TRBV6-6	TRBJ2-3	TGTGCCAGCAGTGGTAGCGGGAGGTACACAGATACGCAGTATTTT	CASSGSGRYTDTQYF
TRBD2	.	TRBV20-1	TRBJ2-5	TGCAGTGCTAGAGATATTCTAGCGGGGACTCAAGAGACCCAGTACTTC	CSARDILAGTQETQYF
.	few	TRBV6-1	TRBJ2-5	TGTGCCAGCAGCCCTGGGGTGCAGCCGTACCAAGAGACCCAGTACTTC	CASSPGVQPYQETQYF
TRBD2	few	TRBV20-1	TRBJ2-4	TGCAGTGCCGTTCCCGTAGCGGGAGTCGGGACCAAAAACATTCAGTACTTC	CSAVPVAGVGTKNIQYF
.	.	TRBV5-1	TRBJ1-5	TGCGCCAGCAACTTGGTCCCAGGTTGGGATCAGCCCCAGCATTTT	CASNLVPGWDQPQHF
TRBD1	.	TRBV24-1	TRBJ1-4	TGTGCCACCGCGGACAGGGTTAATGAAAAACTGTTTTTT	CATADRVNEKLFF
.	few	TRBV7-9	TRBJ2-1	TGTGCCAGCAGCCCGCCGGGGCCCGGGGATGAGCAGTTCTTC	CASSPPGPGDEQFF
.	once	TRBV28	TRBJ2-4	TGTGCCAGCAGTTTGCCCAGGGATTTTACCAAAAACATTCAGTACTTC	CASSLPRDFTKNIQYF
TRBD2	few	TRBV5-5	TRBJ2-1	TGTGCCAGCAGCCCGTCAGAGCGGGAGGGCCAGGATGAGCAGTTCTTC	CASSPSEREGQDEQFF
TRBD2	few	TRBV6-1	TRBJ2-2	TGTGCCAGCAGAAAGGGACTAGCGGGAGAGAACACCGGGGAGCTGTTTTTT	CASRKGLAGENTGELFF
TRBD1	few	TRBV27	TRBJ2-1	TGTGCCAGCCGAGGACAGGGGGCAGTTCGAGGGTATGAGCAGTTCTTC	CASRGQGAVRGYEQFF
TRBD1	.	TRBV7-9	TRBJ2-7	TGTGCCAGCAGCCATACAGGGGGCGAGCAGTACTTC	CASSHTGGEQYF
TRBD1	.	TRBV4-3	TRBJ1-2	TGCGCCAGCAGCCAAGGGACAGGAACTAACTATGGCTACACCTTC	CASSQGTGTNYGYTF
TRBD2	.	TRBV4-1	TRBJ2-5	TGCGCCAGCAGCCACGAGGGAGGGAGTGGGTTGGAGACCCAGTACTTC	CASSHEGGSGLETQYF
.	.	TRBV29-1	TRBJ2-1	TGCAGCGCCGAGGGGAGATCCTACAATGAGCAGTTCTTC	CSAEGRSYNEQFF
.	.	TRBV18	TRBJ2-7	TGTGCCAGCTCACCACCGGAGGGTAGGGGGCAGTACTTC	CASSPPEGRGQYF
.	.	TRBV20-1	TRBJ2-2	TGCAGTGCTAGAGTGCAGGGGCATCCCGGGGAGCTGTTTTTT	CSARVQGHPGELFF
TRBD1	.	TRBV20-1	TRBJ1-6	TGCAGTGGGAACAGGGGGGATTCACCCCTCCACTTT	CSGNRGDSPLHF
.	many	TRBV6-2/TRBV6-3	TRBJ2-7	TGTGCCAGTCGGACGGGAGCCTACGAGCAGTACTTC	CASRTGAYEQYF
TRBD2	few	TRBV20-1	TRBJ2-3	TGCAGTGCTAGAGATAACCCCGGGACTAGCAGGTCAGATACGCAGTATTTT	CSARDNPGTSRSDTQYF
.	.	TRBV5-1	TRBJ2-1	TGCGCCAGCGCAGTACGGGACCCCTACTACAATGAGCAGTTCTTC	CASAVRDPYYNEQFF